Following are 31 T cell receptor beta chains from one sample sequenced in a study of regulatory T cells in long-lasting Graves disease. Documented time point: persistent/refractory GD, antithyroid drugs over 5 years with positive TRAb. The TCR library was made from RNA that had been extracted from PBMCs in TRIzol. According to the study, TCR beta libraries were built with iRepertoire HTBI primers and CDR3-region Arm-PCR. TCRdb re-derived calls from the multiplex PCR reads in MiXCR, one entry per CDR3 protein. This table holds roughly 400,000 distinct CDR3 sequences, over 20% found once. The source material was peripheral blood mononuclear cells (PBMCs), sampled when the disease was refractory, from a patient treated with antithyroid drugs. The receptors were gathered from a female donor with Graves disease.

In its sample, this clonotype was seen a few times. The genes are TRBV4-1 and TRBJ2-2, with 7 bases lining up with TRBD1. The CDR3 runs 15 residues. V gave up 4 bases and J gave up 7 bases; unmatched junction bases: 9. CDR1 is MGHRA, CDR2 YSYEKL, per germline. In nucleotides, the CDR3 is TGCGCCAGCAGCCCAACGGGACAGTTGAGCGGGGAGCTGTTTTTT. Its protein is CASSPTGQLSGELFF.

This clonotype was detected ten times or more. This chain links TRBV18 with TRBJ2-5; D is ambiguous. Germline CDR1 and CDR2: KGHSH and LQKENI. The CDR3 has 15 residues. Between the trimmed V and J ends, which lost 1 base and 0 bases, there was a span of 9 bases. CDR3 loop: CASSPLSAYQETQYF. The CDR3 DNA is TGTGCCAGCTCACCACTGTCCGCCTACCAAGAGACCCAGTACTTC. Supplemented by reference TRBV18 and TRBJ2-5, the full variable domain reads NAGVMQNPRHLVRRRGQEARLRCSPMKGHSHVYWYRQLPEEGLKFMVYLQKENIIDESGMPKERFSAEFPKEGPSILRIQQVVRGDSAAYFCASSPLSAYQETQYFGPGTRLLVL.

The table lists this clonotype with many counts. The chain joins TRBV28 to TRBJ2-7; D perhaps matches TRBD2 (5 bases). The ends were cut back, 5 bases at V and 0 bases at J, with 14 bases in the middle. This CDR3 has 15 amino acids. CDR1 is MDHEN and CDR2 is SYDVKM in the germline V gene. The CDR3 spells CASSAHMGSSYEQYF. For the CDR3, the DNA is TGTGCCAGCAGTGCCCATATGGGGAGCTCCTACGAGCAGTACTTC.

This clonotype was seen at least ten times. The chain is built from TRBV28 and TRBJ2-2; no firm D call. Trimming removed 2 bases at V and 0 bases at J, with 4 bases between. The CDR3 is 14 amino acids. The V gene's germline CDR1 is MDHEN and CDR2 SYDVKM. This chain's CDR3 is CASSLPSNTGELFF. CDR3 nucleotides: TGTGCCAGCAGTTTACCCTCGAACACCGGGGAGCTGTTTTTT.

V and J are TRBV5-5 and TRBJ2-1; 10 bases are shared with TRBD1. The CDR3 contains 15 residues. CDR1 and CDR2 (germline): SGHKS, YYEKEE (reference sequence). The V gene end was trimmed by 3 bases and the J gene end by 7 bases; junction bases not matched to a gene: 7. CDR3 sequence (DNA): TGTGCCAGCAGCTCGGGACAGGGGCTTTTGAATGAGCAGTTCTTC. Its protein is CASSSGQGLLNEQFF.

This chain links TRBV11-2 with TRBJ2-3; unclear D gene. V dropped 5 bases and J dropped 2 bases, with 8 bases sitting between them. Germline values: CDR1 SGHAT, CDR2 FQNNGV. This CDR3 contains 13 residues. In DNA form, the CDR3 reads TGTGCCAGCAGCGTAGTGGACACAGATACGCAGTATTTT. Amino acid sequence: CASSVVDTDTQYF.

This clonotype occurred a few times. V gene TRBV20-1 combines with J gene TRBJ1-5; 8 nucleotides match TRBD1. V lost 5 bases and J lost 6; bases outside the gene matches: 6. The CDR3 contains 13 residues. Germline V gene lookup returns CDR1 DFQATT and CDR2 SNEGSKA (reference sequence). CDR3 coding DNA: TGCAGTGCTCCACAGGGGGTCGGTCAGCCCCAGCATTTT. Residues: CSAPQGVGQPQHF.

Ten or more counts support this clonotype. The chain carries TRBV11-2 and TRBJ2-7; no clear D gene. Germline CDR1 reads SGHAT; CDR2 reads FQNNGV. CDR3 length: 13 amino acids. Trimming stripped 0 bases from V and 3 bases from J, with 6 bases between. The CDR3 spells CASSLEHNYEQYF. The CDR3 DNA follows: TGTGCCAGCAGCTTAGAGCATAACTACGAGCAGTACTTC.

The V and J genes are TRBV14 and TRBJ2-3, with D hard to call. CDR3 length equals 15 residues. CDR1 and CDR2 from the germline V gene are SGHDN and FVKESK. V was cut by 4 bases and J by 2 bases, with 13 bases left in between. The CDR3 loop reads CASSPSKTYTDTQYF. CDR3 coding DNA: TGTGCCAGCAGCCCAAGCAAAACTTACACAGATACGCAGTATTTT.

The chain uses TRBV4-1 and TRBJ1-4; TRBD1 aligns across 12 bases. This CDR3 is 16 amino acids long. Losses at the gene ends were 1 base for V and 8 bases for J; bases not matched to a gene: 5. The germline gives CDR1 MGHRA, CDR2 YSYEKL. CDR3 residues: CASSQARDRGQEKLFF. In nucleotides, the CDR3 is TGCGCCAGCAGCCAAGCGCGGGACAGGGGGCAGGAAAAACTGTTTTTT.

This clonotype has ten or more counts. The DNA for the CDR3 is TGTGCCAGCCGTCAGGACACTGAAGCTTTCTTT. It encodes CASRQDTEAFF. The chain is built from TRBV28 and TRBJ1-1; D is ambiguous. Germline CDR1 MDHEN, CDR2 SYDVKM. The CDR3 has 11 residues. Trimming took off 8 bases at V and 3 bases at J, with 7 bases between the two ends.

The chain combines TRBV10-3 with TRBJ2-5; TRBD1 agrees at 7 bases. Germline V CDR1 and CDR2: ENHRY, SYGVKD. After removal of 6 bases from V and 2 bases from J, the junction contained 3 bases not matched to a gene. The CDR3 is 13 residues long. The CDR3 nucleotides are TGTGCCATCAGGGGGACAGTGCAAGAGACCCAGTACTTC. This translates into CAIRGTVQETQYF.

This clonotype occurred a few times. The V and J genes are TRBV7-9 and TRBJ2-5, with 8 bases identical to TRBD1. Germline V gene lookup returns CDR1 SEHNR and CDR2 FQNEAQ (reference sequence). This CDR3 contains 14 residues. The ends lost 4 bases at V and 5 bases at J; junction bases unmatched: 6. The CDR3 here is CASSSDRGGETQYF. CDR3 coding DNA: TGTGCCAGCAGCTCAGACAGGGGCGGGGAGACCCAGTACTTC.

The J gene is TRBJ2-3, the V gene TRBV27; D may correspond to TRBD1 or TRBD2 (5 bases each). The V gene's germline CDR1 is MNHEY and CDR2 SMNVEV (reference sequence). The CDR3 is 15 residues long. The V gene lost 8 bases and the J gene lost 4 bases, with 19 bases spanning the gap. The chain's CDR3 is CASSEGPRSADTQYF. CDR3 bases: TGTGCCAGCTCAGAGGGACCCCGATCGGCAGATACGCAGTATTTT.

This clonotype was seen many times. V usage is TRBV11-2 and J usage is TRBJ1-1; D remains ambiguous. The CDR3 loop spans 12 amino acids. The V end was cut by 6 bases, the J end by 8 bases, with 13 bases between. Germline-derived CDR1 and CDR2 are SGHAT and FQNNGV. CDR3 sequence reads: CASSYGDGEAFF. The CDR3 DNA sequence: TGTGCCAGCAGTTACGGGGATGGGGAAGCTTTCTTT.

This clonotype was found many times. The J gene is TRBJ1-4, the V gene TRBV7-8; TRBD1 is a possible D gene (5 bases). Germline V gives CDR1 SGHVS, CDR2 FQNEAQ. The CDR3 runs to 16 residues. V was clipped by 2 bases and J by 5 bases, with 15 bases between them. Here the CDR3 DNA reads TGTGCCAGCAGCTTAATGTTCGGGGACTTAAATGAAAAACTGTTTTTT. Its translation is CASSLMFGDLNEKLFF.

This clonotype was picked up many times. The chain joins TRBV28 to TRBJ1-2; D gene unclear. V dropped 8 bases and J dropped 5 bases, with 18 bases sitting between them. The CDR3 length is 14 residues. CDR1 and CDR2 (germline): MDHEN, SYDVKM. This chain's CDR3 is CASSPGDGQYGYTF. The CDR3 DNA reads TGTGCCAGCTCCCCTGGGGATGGTCAGTATGGCTACACCTTC.

The chain's CDR3 is CASSGPGQMNTEAFF. CDR3 bases: TGTGCCAGCAGCGGACCGGGACAGATGAACACTGAAGCTTTCTTT. This sequence joins TRBV7-9 and TRBJ1-1, with 7 bases that match TRBD1. Germline CDR1 reads SEHNR; CDR2 reads FQNEAQ (reference sequence). This CDR3 is 15 amino acids long. Trimming cost V 5 bases and J 0 bases; bases outside gene matches: 6.

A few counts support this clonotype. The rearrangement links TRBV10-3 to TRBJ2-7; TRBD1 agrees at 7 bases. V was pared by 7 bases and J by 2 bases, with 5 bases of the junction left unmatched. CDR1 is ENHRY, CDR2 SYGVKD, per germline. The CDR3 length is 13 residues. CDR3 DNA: TGTGCCATCAACCCGGGACAGACCTACGAGCAGTACTTC. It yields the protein CAINPGQTYEQYF.

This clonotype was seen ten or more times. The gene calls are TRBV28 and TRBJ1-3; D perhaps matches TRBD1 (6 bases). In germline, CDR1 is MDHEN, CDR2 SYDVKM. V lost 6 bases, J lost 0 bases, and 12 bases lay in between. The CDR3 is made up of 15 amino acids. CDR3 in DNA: TGTGCCAGCAGAACGGACAGATCCTCTGGAAACACCATATATTTT. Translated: CASRTDRSSGNTIYF.

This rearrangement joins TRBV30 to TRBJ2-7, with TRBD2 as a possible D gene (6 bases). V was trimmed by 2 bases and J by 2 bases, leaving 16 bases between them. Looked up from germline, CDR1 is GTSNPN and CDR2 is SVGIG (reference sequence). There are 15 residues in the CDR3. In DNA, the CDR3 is TGTGCCTGGAGTTACCGGGACTCAACCACCTACGAGCAGTACTTC. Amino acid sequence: CAWSYRDSTTYEQYF.

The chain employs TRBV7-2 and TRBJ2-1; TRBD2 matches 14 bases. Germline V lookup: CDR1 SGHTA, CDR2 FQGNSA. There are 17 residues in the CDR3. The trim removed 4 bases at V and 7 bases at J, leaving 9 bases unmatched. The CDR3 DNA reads TGTGCCAGCAGCTCGACTAGCGGGAGGGCCTTTCAAAATGAGCAGTTCTTC. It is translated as CASSSTSGRAFQNEQFF.

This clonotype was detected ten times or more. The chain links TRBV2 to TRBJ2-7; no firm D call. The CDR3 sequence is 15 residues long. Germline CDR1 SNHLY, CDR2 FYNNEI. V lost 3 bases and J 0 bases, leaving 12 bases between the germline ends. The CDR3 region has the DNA TGTGCCAGCAGTGAGGGGTGGAGCGTCTCCTACGAGCAGTACTTC. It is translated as CASSEGWSVSYEQYF.

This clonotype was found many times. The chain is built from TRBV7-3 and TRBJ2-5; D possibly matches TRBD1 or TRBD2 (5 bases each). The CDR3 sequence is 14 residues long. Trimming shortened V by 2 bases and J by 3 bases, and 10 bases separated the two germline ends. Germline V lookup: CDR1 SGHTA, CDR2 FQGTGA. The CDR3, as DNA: TGTGCCAGCAGCTTAGGGGACCGCGAAGAGACCCAGTACTTC. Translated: CASSLGDREETQYF.

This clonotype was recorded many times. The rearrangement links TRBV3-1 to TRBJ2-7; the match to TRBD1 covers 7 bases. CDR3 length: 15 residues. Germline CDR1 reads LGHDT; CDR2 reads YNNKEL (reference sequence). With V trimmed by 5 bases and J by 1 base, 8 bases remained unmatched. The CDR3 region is CASSSPRQGSYEQYF. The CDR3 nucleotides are TGTGCCAGCAGCAGCCCGAGACAGGGTTCCTACGAGCAGTACTTC.

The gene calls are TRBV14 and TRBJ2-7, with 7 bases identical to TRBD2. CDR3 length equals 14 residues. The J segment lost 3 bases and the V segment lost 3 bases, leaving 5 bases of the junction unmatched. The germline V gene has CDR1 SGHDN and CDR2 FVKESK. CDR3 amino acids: CASSHGGGYYEQYF. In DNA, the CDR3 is TGTGCCAGCAGCCATGGCGGGGGATACTACGAGCAGTACTTC.

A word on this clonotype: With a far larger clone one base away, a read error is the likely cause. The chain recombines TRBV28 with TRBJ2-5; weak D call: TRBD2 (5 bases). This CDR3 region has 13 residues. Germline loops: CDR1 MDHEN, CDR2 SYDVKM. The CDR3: CASSPRSGETRYF. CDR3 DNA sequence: TGTGCCAGCTCACCAAGGAGCGGAGAGACCCGGTACTTC.

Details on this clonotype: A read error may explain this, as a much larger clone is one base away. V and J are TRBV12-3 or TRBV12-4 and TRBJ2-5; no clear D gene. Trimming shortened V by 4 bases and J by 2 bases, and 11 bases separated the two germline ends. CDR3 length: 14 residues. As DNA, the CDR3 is TGTGCCAGCAGTTACCAGCGCCGACAAGAGACCCAGTACTTC. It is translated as CASSYQRRQETQYF.

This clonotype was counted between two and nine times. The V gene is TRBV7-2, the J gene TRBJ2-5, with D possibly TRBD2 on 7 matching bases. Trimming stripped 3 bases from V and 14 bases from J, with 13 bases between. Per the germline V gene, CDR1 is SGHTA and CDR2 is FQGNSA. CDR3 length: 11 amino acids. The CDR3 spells CASSFGGPSYF. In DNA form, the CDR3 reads TGTGCCAGCAGCTTCGGGGGGCCATCTTACTTC.

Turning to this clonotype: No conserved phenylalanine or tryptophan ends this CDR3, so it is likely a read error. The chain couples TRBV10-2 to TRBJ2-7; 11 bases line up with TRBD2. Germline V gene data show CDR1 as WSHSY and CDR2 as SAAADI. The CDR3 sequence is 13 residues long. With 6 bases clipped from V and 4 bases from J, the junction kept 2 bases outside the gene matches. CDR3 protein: CASRTSGNYEQYL. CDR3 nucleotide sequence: TGCGCCAGCAGGACTAGCGGGAATTACGAGCAGTACCTC.

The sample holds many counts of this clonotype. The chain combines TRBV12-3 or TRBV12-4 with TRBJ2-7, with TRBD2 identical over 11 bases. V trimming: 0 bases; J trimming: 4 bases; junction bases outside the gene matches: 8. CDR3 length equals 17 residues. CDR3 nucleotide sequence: TGTGCCAGCAGTTTAGCGCTACTAGCGGGAGCTGGGTACGAGCAGTACTTC. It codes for CASSLALLAGAGYEQYF.